This T cell receptor beta chain is from a study of blood T cell repertoires in COVID-19. Germline V gives CDR1 KGHSY, CDR2 FQNENV. The CDR3 spans 13 residues. The V and J ends lost 3 bases and 5 bases, in that order; junction bases with no gene match: 1. In the source study's methods: Cell counts per sample came from amplifying reference gene primers. Data came from immunoSEQ multiplex PCR; TCRdb stores just in-frame clones and leaves some out. V and J calls and clone size are as listed in that table; D and trimming were resolved from the DNA. The repertoire holds hundreds of thousands of clones, nearly 90% seen once, with less than 10% in the top ten.

This receptor was taken from a man younger than 35 with active or convalescent COVID-19. The specimen was peripheral blood. The rearrangement joins TRBV16 to TRBJ1-2; 9 bases are shared with TRBD1. This chain's CDR3 is CASSQGTGYGYTF. The CDR3 DNA sequence: TGTGCCAGCAGCCAGGGGACAGGGTATGGCTACACCTTC. Full variable domain (remainder filled in from reference TRBV16 and TRBJ1-2): GEEVAQTPKHLVRGEGQKAKLYCAPIKGHSYVFWYQQVLKNEFKFLISFQNENVFDETGMPKERFSAKCLPNSPCSLEIQATKLEDSAVYFCASSQGTGYGYTFGSGTRLTVV.